The text below deals with one TCR beta chain. What it binds is not known. Next came a second PCR, run for about 6 to 12 cycles, which used a sample-barcoded 5' primer along with a J-beta primer mix. TCRdb itself ran the 5' RACE reads through MiXCR, one entry per CDR3 protein. The table lists roughly 1,800,000 distinct CDR3 sequences, about 49% of them singletons. The CDR3 runs 16 residues. Trimming shortened V by 7 bases and J by 0 bases, and 16 bases separated the two germline ends. The germline CDR1 and CDR2 sequences are SGHTA and FQGNSA. The sample is drawn from a study of blood T cells in healthy people across ages. Study details: T cells yielded about one barcoded beta molecule per two cells through template switching.

Whole-study findings and limits: The long-lived group displayed more naive CD4+ cells, plus higher diversity, than the aged donors did.

The source of this sequence is a woman aged 40 to 50 in good health. The sequencing sample was made of blood. J is TRBJ1-5 and V is TRBV7-2; no reliable D call. CDR3 bases: TGTGCCAGCACCATCATTTTTGGAGTTAGCAATCAGCCCCAGCATTTT. The encoded protein is CASTIIFGVSNQPQHF. The full variable domain, rest sourced from reference TRBV7-2 and TRBJ1-5, is GAGVSQSPSNKVTEKGKDVELRCDPISGHTALYWYRQSLGQGLEFLIYFQGNSAPDKSGLPSDRFSAERTGGSVSTLTIQRTQQEDSAVYLCASTIIFGVSNQPQHFGDGTRLSIL.